What follows describes a single T cell receptor beta chain. The CDR3 consists of 17 residues. Germline CDR1 MGHDK, CDR2 SYGVNS. Trimming removed 2 bases at V and 0 bases at J, with 11 bases between. These data belong to a study of blood T cells in healthy people across ages. Through a sample-barcoded 5' primer and a J-beta primer mix, a second PCR was run for roughly 7 to 11 cycles. TCRdb re-called the 5' RACE reads with MiXCR, one entry per CDR3 protein. The repertoire holds hundreds of thousands of distinct CDR3 sequences, roughly half seen once, with 13% in the top ten. The J gene is TRBJ2-6, the V gene TRBV25-1; D is undetermined. The sequenced material came from blood. The sequence derives from a woman at least 80 years old in good health. The CDR3 DNA reads TGTGCCAGCAGTGAACTCGCTTTGGGCTCTGGGGCCAACGTCCTGACTTTC. Its protein product is CASSELALGSGANVLTF.